The TCR beta chain under discussion was sequenced for a study of blood T cell repertoires in COVID-19. Looking at the study overall: Samples representing acute and convalescent COVID-19 were sourced from the United States, Italy and Spain.

Membership in each cohort depended on participant-reported clinical history. Donors in Cohort 3 who had recovered were those with two negative PCRs, healthcare professional clearance, or resolution of their symptoms. In the study's own analysis: Amplification of reference gene primers was used by the study to estimate nucleated cell counts. This table comes from immunoSEQ multiplex PCR, and its TCRdb copy is limited to in-frame clones, with some not included. V and J calls and clone size are copied from that table; D and trimming were computed from the DNA. The sample comprises hundreds of thousands of clones, 70% to 90% of which are singletons, and under 2.5% rests with the top ten. Of note for this clone: Different DNA sequences within this sample yield the same CDR3.

This TCR was sampled from a man aged 25 to 40 who had recovered from COVID-19. Material: PBMCs or T cells enriched from blood (not recorded which).

CDR3 residues: CASSTLSNQPQHF. CDR3 nucleotides: TGTGCCAGTAGTACCCTTAGCAATCAGCCCCAGCATTTT. The V and J genes are TRBV19 and TRBJ1-5, with D unclear. Germline values: CDR1 LNHDA, CDR2 SQIVND (reference sequence). The V and J ends lost 4 bases and 0 bases respectively, with 4 bases between them. The CDR3 spans 13 residues.